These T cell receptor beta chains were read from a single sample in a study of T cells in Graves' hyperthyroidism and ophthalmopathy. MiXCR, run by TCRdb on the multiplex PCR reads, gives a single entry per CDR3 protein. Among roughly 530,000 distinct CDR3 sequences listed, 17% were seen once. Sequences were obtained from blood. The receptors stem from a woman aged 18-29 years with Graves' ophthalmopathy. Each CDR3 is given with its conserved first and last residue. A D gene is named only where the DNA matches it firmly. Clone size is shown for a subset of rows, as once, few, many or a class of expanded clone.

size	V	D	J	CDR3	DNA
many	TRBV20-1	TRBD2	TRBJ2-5	CSALRTSGGAGETQYF	TGCAGTGCACTTCGGACTAGCGGGGGGGCGGGGGAGACCCAGTACTTC
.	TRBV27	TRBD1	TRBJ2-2	CASSLWQGENYGELFF	TGTGCCAGCAGTTTGTGGCAGGGGGAGAATTACGGGGAGCTGTTTTTT
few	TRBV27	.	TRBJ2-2	CASSAIGLVPRELFF	TGTGCCAGCAGTGCCATAGGGCTAGTTCCCAGGGAGCTGTTTTTT
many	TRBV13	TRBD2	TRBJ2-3	CASSFPSGGTDTQYF	TGTGCCAGCAGCTTTCCTAGCGGGGGTACAGATACGCAGTATTTT
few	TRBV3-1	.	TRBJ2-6	CASSQEPPTDSGANVLTF	TGTGCCAGCAGCCAAGAGCCCCCCACAGACTCTGGGGCCAACGTCCTGACTTTC
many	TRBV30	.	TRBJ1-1	CAWSVFRDPTEAFF	TGTGCCTGGAGTGTGTTTAGGGATCCGACTGAAGCTTTCTTT
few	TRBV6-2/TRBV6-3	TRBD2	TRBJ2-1	CASILAGGTNEQFF	TGTGCCAGCATATTAGCGGGGGGCACGAATGAGCAGTTCTTC
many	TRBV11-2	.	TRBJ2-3	CASSSDLRGEERDTQYF	TGTGCCAGCAGCTCAGACTTGCGAGGGGAGGAGAGGGATACGCAGTATTTT
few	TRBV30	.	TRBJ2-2	CAAYRERSGELFF	TGTGCCGCCTACAGGGAACGTAGCGGGGAGCTGTTTTTT
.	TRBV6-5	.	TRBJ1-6	CASSYLGGVSYNSPLHF	TGTGCCAGCAGTTACCTGGGTGGGGTGTCCTATAATTCACCCCTCCACTTT
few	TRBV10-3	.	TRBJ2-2	CAIGSTGELFF	TGTGCCATCGGGAGCACCGGGGAGCTGTTTTTT
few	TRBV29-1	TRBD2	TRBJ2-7	CSVERLAGDYEQYF	TGCAGCGTTGAGAGGCTAGCGGGGGACTACGAGCAGTACTTC
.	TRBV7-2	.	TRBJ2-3	CASSLEGGVPDTQYF	TGTGCCAGCAGCTTAGAAGGGGGGGTTCCAGATACGCAGTATTTT
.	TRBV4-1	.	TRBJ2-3	CASSPVLALGADTQYF	TGCGCCAGCAGCCCGGTACTAGCCCTGGGCGCAGATACGCAGTATTTT
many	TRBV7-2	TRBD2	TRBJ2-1	CASSSDSGRVGNEQFF	TGTGCCAGCAGCTCCGATAGCGGGAGGGTCGGGAATGAGCAGTTCTTC
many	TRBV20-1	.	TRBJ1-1	CSAQPDRWRSRTEAFF	TGCAGTGCTCAGCCAGACAGGTGGAGGTCGAGGACTGAAGCTTTCTTT
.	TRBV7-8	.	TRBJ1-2	CASSLGTTTQHYGYTF	TGTGCCAGCAGCTTAGGCACGACTACACAACACTATGGCTACACCTTC
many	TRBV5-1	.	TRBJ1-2	CASRHFGLYGYTF	TGCGCCAGCAGACATTTCGGGCTCTATGGCTACACCTTC
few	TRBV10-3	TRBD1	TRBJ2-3	CAISYQGDSTDTQYF	TGTGCCATCAGCTACCAGGGGGATAGCACAGATACGCAGTATTTT
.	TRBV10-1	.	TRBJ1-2	CASSESADYGYTF	TGCGCCAGCAGTGAGTCAGCAGACTATGGCTACACCTTC
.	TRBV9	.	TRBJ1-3	CASSPSVTKGGREPGNTIYF	TGTGCCAGCAGCCCCAGCGTGACGAAAGGGGGGCGAGAGCCTGGAAACACCATATATTTT
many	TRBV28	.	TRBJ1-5	CASSFNYDDFSNQPQHF	TGTGCCAGCAGTTTCAATTACGACGACTTTAGCAATCAGCCCCAGCATTTT
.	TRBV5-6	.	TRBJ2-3	CASSQTPGGGTDTQYF	TGTGCCAGCAGCCAGACCCCAGGGGGAGGAACAGATACGCAGTATTTT
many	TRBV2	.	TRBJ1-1	CASSVPVGDTEAFF	TGTGCCAGCAGTGTTCCCGTCGGGGACACTGAAGCTTTCTTT
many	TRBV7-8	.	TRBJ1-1	CASSLGASTEAFF	TGTGCCAGCAGCTTAGGGGCGTCCACTGAAGCTTTCTTT
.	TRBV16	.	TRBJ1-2	CASSQSTALNYGYTF	TGTGCCAGCAGCCAATCAACGGCGCTTAACTATGGCTACACCTTC
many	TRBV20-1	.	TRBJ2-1	CSASGGAVGSYNEQFF	TGCAGTGCTAGTGGTGGGGCCGTCGGATCCTACAATGAGCAGTTCTTC
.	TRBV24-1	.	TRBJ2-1	CATSEVSSGVTDNEQFF	TGTGCCACCAGTGAAGTTAGTAGTGGGGTAACCGACAATGAGCAGTTCTTC
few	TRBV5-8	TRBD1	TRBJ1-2	CASSTRGHIYGYTF	TGTGCCAGCAGCACCAGGGGGCACATATATGGCTACACCTTC
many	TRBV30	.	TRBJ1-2	CAWSVGVASYGYTF	TGTGCCTGGAGTGTGGGAGTGGCCTCCTATGGCTACACCTTC
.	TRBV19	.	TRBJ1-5	CASTPLRGTEAYSNQPQHF	TGTGCCAGTACCCCATTACGTGGGACGGAAGCATATAGCAATCAGCCCCAGCATTTT
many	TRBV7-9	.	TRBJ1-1	CASSYGSGTEAFF	TGTGCCAGCAGCTATGGCAGTGGGACTGAAGCTTTCTTT
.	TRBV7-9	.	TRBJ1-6	CASSFSLNSPLHF	TGTGCCAGCAGCTTTAGCCTGAATTCACCCCTCCACTTT
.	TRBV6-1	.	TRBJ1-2	CASRPLQGYYGYTF	TGTGCCAGCAGACCCCTCCAGGGGTACTATGGCTACACCTTC
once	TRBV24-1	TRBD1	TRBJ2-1	CATSGTGISDEQFF	TGTGCCACCAGCGGGACAGGGATTAGCGATGAGCAGTTCTTC
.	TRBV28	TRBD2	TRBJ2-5	CASSLEAGWEGETQYF	TGTGCCAGCAGTTTGGAAGCGGGATGGGAAGGAGAGACCCAGTACTTC
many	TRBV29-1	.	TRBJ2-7	CSVTITYEQYF	TGCAGCGTGACAATAACCTACGAGCAGTACTTC
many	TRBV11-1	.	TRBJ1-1	CASSYRVNTEAFF	TGTGCCAGCAGTTACAGGGTGAACACTGAAGCTTTCTTT
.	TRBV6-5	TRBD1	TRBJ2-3	CASSYATGSTDTQYF	TGTGCCAGCAGTTACGCGACAGGGAGCACAGATACGCAGTATTTT
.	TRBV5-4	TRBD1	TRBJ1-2	CASSLISGQTSGYTF	TGTGCCAGCAGCTTGATTTCGGGACAGACGTCGGGCTACACCTTC
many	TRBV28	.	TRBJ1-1	CASSIPQNTEAFF	TGTGCCAGCAGTATACCACAGAACACTGAAGCTTTCTTT
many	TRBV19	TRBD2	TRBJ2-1	CASRTPEAGHNEQFF	TGTGCCAGTAGGACCCCGGAAGCGGGACACAATGAGCAGTTCTTC
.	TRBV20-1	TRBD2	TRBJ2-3	CSALAGASGTDTQYF	TGCAGTGCTTTAGCGGGAGCCTCTGGCACAGATACGCAGTATTTT
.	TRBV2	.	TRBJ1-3	CASSELGNTIYF	TGTGCCAGCAGTGAACTTGGAAACACCATATATTTT
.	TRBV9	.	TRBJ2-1	CASSVGQSSYNEQFF	TGTGCCAGCAGCGTCGGGCAGAGCTCCTACAATGAGCAGTTCTTC
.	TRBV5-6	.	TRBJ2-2	CASSLSVPGELFF	TGTGCCAGCAGCTTGTCCGTTCCGGGGGAGCTGTTTTTT
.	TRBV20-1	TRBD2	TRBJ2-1	CSARGLAGNEQFF	TGCAGTGCTAGGGGACTAGCGGGAAATGAGCAGTTCTTC
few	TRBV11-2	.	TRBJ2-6	CASRRISGANVLTF	TGTGCCTCAAGACGGATCTCTGGGGCCAACGTCCTGACTTTC
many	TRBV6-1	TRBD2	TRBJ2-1	CASSEAGGGSYNEQFF	TGTGCCAGCAGTGAAGCTGGCGGGGGCTCCTACAATGAGCAGTTCTTC
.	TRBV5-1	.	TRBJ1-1	CASSLGTTNTEAFF	TGCGCCAGCAGCTTAGGGACAACGAACACTGAAGCTTTCTTT
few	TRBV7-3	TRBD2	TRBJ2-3	CASSLTASGGPDTQYF	TGTGCCAGCAGCTTAACGGCTAGCGGGGGGCCCGATACGCAGTATTTT
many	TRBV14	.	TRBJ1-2	CASSPGTNYGYTF	TGTGCCAGCAGCCCCGGGACTAACTATGGCTACACCTTC
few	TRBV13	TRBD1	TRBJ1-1	CARITGGSPEAFF	TGTGCCAGAATAACAGGGGGAAGCCCTGAAGCTTTCTTT
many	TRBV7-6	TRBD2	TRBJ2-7	CASSLDPTSVPYEQYF	TGTGCCAGCAGCTTAGACCCTACTAGCGTTCCCTACGAGCAGTACTTC